This record concerns one T cell receptor (beta chain) sequence. The sample belongs to a study of T-cell memory formation after mild COVID-19. Via MiXCR, TCRdb re-called the 5' RACE reads, giving one row per CDR3 protein. Among approximately 250,000 distinct CDR3 sequences listed, approximately 15% were seen once. From germline, CDR1 is LGHNA and CDR2 YSLEER. The CDR3 is 15 amino acids. V dropped 0 bases and J dropped 5; count of bases not matched to a gene: 5. The sequenced sample consisted of PBMCs or a T cell subset sorted from them (not recorded which). The chain employs TRBV4-3 and TRBJ2-3; the match to TRBD2 covers 7 bases. The sequence was collected from a man between 18 and 35 years old who had mild COVID-19 (a few samples of this study predate the infection). Cell type and time point are not known. The CDR3 DNA is TGCGCCAGCAGCCAAGAGGACCGCGGGGGAGATACGCAGTATTTT. Translated, it gives CASSQEDRGGDTQYF.